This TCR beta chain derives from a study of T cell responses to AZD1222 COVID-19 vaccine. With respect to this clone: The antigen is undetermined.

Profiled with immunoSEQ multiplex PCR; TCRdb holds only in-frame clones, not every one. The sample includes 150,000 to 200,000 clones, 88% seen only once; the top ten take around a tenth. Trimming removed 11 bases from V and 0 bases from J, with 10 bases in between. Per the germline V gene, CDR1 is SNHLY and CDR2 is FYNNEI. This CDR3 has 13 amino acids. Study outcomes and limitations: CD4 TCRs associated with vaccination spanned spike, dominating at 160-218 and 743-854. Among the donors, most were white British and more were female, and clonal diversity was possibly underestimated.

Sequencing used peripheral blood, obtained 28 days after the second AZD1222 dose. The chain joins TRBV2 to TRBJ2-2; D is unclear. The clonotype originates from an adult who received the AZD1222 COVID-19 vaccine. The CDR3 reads CASSVTNTGELFF. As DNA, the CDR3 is TGTGCCTCCTCCGTTACGAACACCGGGGAGCTGTTTTTT.